Listed here are 31 T cell receptor beta chains from one sample, sequenced in a study of vaccination effects on CD4 cells after COVID-19. Assay: immunoSEQ multiplex PCR; the TCRdb copy retains only in-frame clones and omits some. The sample yields about 31,000 clones, around three fifths seen once. Prior to sequencing, the ViraFEST assay stimulated PBMC with viral peptide pools, which expanded the antigen-specific CD4+ T cells. Isolating CD4+ T cells followed approximately nine days of culture. The cohort was immunized with two doses of either the BNT162b2 or mRNA-1273 vaccine. For these TCRs, the target antigens are not known. This sample comprised CD4+ T cells from PBMCs cultured with SARS-CoV-2 spike peptides, obtained after COVID-19 vaccination. These receptors were obtained from a human donor who received a COVID-19 vaccine.

This clone turned up a few times. The chain is built from TRBV5-1 and TRBJ1-2; D is undetermined. Between the trimmed V and J ends, which lost 0 bases and 5 bases, there was a span of 11 bases. Germline V CDR1 and CDR2: SGHRS, YFSETQ. The CDR3 extends over 14 amino acids. The CDR3 coding sequence is TGCGCCAGCAGCTTGGCGCCTACTGATTATGGCTACACCTTC. Protein sequence: CASSLAPTDYGYTF.

J is TRBJ2-7 and V is TRBV5-6, with TRBD2 as a possible D gene (6 bases). The CDR3 has 15 residues. The V gene's germline CDR1 is SGHDT and CDR2 YYEEEE. V lost 4 bases and J 9 bases, leaving 23 bases between the germline ends. The CDR3 region is CASSQGGQAMKAQYF. In DNA form, the CDR3 reads TGTGCCAGCAGCCAAGGAGGGCAGGCCATGAAGGCGCAGTACTTC.

This clone was seen only a few times. The chain joins TRBV5-1 to TRBJ2-6; D is perhaps TRBD1 (6 bases). The CDR3 runs 16 residues. The germline CDR1 and CDR2 sequences are SGHRS and YFSETQ. Trimming left V 1 base short and J 0 bases short, with 8 bases between. This CDR3 is CASSLTGSSGANVLTF. CDR3 nucleotide sequence: TGCGCCAGCAGCTTGACAGGGAGCTCTGGGGCCAACGTCCTGACTTTC. The full variable domain, completed using reference TRBV5-1 and TRBJ2-6, is KAGVTQTPRYLIKTRGQQVTLSCSPISGHRSVSWYQQTPGQGLQFLFEYFSETQRNKGNFPGRFSGRQFSNSRSEMNVSTLELGDSALYLCASSLTGSSGANVLTFGAGSRLTVL.

The chain links TRBV10-1 to TRBJ2-6; the D is unclear. The CDR3 consists of 12 residues. In germline, CDR1 is WNHNN, CDR2 SYGVQD (reference sequence). Deletions cut 5 bases from V and 1 base from J, with 0 bases between. CDR3 DNA: TGCGCCAGCAGTTCTGGGGCCAACGTCCTGACTTTC. Residues: CASSSGANVLTF.

In this sample, this clone turned up once. V is TRBV30 and J is TRBJ2-7; 8 bases are a match to TRBD1. Germline loops: CDR1 GTSNPN, CDR2 SVGIG (reference sequence). The CDR3 is 12 residues long. V lost 3 bases, J lost 6 bases, and 4 bases stayed unmatched. The CDR3 DNA is TGTGCCTGGAGCGCACAGGGGGTCGAGCAGTACTTC. Encoded protein: CAWSAQGVEQYF. Using reference TRBV30 and TRBJ2-7 for the parts outside the CDR3, the full variable domain is SQTIHQWPATLVQPVGSPLSLECTVEGTSNPNLYWYRQAAGRGLQLLFYSVGIGQISSEVPQNLSASRPQDRQFILSSKKLLLSDSGFYLCAWSAQGVEQYFGPGTRLTVT.

The genes are TRBV7-2 and TRBJ1-2; D is uncertain. Trimming left V 0 bases short and J 4 bases short, with 9 bases between. From germline, CDR1 is SGHTA and CDR2 FQGNSA. CDR3 length: 14 amino acids. The CDR3 spells CASSLALAPYGYTF. In nucleotides, the CDR3 is TGTGCCAGCAGCTTAGCGCTGGCTCCCTATGGCTACACCTTC.

This clone was seen only a few times. V usage is TRBV24-1 and J usage is TRBJ2-3, with no clear D. The germline gives CDR1 KGHDR, CDR2 SFDVKD. Trimming removed 4 bases at V and 2 bases at J, with 9 bases between. This CDR3 has 14 residues. The CDR3 nucleotides are TGTGCCACCAGTGACCCTACAGACACAGATACGCAGTATTTT. This encodes CATSDPTDTDTQYF.

This clone appeared a single time. The chain uses TRBV6-4 and TRBJ1-4; weak D call: TRBD1 (5 bases). Germline V gene lookup returns CDR1 MRHNA and CDR2 SNTAGT. This CDR3 comprises 14 residues. The ends were cut back, 5 bases at V and 8 bases at J, with 15 bases in the middle. The CDR3: CASSKRTRVEKLFF. CDR3 bases: TGTGCCAGCAGTAAACGGACAAGAGTAGAAAAACTGTTTTTT.

V and J are TRBV3-1 (or the pseudogene TRBV3-2) and TRBJ2-3; 8 bases fit TRBD2. With 4 bases clipped from V and 6 bases from J, the junction kept 12 bases outside the gene matches. The germline V gene has CDR1 LGHDT and CDR2 YNNKEL (reference sequence). The CDR3 covers 16 residues. The CDR3 nucleotides are TGTGCCAGCAGCCTAGCTGTGGTTCCGGGGGGGGATACGCAGTATTTT. Amino acids: CASSLAVVPGGDTQYF.

The chain recombines TRBV5-1 with TRBJ2-5, with 9 nucleotides matching TRBD1. This CDR3 spans 14 amino acids. V lost 4 bases to trimming and J lost 4 bases; unmatched junction nucleotides: 5. Per the germline V gene, CDR1 is SGHRS and CDR2 is YFSETQ. This chain's CDR3 is CASSLQDRGETQYF. For the CDR3, the DNA is TGCGCCAGCAGCCTTCAGGACAGGGGAGAGACCCAGTACTTC.

J is TRBJ1-6 and V is TRBV6-6; TRBD1 might be the D (5 bases). Germline V gene lookup returns CDR1 MNHNY and CDR2 SVGAGI (reference sequence). Trimming shortened V by 6 bases and J by 9 bases, and 18 bases separated the two germline ends. This CDR3 spans 15 amino acids. The CDR3 sequence is CASSPSGTPGSPLHF. Written as DNA, the CDR3 is TGTGCCAGCAGCCCCTCCGGGACCCCTGGTTCACCCCTCCACTTT.

The chain uses TRBV2 and TRBJ1-4; D is undetermined. CDR1 is SNHLY, CDR2 FYNNEI, per germline. V was cut by 7 bases and J by 5 bases, with 8 bases left in between. The CDR3 contains 12 residues. CDR3 amino acids: CASMRQNEKLFF. In nucleotides, the CDR3 is TGTGCCAGCATGCGGCAGAATGAAAAACTGTTTTTT.

This clone was seen more than once but under ten times. The V gene is TRBV29-1, the J gene TRBJ1-5; TRBD1 agrees at 9 bases. The V segment lost 8 bases and the J segment 7 bases; nucleotides outside the gene matches: 12. There are 14 residues in the CDR3. Germline assignment: CDR1 SQVTM and CDR2 ANQGSEA. DNA for the CDR3: TGCAGCCCCCTCAGGGACAGGGAACGACAGCCCCAGCATTTT. The encoded protein is CSPLRDRERQPQHF.

The chain uses TRBV30 and TRBJ1-1; D is unclear. CDR1 GTSNPN and CDR2 SVGIG come from the germline V gene (reference sequence). The CDR3 extends over 12 amino acids. V was cut by 3 bases and J by 1 base, with 6 bases left in between. CDR3 DNA sequence: TGTGCCTGGAGGAGAGGGAACACTGAAGCTTTCTTT. It specifies CAWRRGNTEAFF.

Sample share makes this clone medium-sized (0.01 to 0.1%). DNA of the CDR3: TGCGCCAGCAGCCAAGGGGGACTAGCGGGAGGGCTGGGCACAGATACGCAGTATTTT. Translation gives CASSQGGLAGGLGTDTQYF. The V and J genes are TRBV4-1 and TRBJ2-3; 16 positions agree with TRBD2. CDR1 is MGHRA, CDR2 YSYEKL, per germline. The junction had 5 bases not matched to a gene; V was cut back by 1 base and J by 1 base. CDR3 length: 19 amino acids.

The rearrangement uses TRBV18 and TRBJ2-1, with D tentatively TRBD1 (6 bases). V was clipped by 3 bases and J by 6 bases, with 12 bases between them. The CDR3 extends over 14 amino acids. Looked up from germline, CDR1 is KGHSH and CDR2 is LQKENI. The CDR3 DNA follows: TGTGCCAGCTCACCCCAAGGGGGATCCAATGAGCAGTTCTTC. It is translated as CASSPQGGSNEQFF.

The rearrangement links TRBV30 to TRBJ2-2; tentatively, D is TRBD2 (5 bases). This CDR3 is built from 13 residues. V gave up 0 bases and J gave up 6 bases, with 8 bases separating them. The V gene's germline CDR1 is GTSNPN and CDR2 SVGIG (reference sequence). Here the CDR3 reads CAWSVSAAGELFF. The CDR3 DNA reads TGTGCCTGGAGTGTATCAGCGGCCGGGGAGCTGTTTTTT.

The chain is built from TRBV27 and TRBJ1-4; weak D call: TRBD1 (5 bases). Trimming removed 2 bases at V and 8 bases at J, with 9 bases between. Germline V CDR1 and CDR2: MNHEY, SMNVEV (reference sequence). The CDR3 has 13 residues. The CDR3 loop is CASSLAGSEKLFF. The CDR3 region has the DNA TGTGCCAGCAGTTTAGCAGGGAGCGAAAAACTGTTTTTT. Together with reference TRBV27 and TRBJ1-4, the CDR3 gives the full variable domain: EAQVTQNPRYLITVTGKKLTVTCSQNMNHEYMSWYRQDPGLGLRQIYYSMNVEVTDKGDVPEGYKVSRKEKRNFPLILESPSPNQTSLYFCASSLAGSEKLFFGSGTQLSVL.

The rearrangement links TRBV25-1 to TRBJ1-4; D is uncertain. With 0 bases removed from V and 6 bases from J, the gap between germline ends came to 11 bases. The CDR3 contains 15 residues. Germline V gene lookup returns CDR1 MGHDK and CDR2 SYGVNS. The CDR3 DNA is TGTGCCAGCAGTGAATATGGCGGGTTTTATGAAAAACTGTTTTTT. The encoded protein is CASSEYGGFYEKLFF.

The rearrangement links TRBV2 to TRBJ1-5; D is unresolved. CDR1 and CDR2 from the germline V gene are SNHLY and FYNNEI. The CDR3 is made up of 14 amino acids. V gave up 7 bases and J gave up 2 bases, with 12 bases separating them. CDR3 amino acids: CASNRLFGNQPQHF. The CDR3 nucleotides are TGTGCCAGCAATCGCCTCTTTGGCAATCAGCCCCAGCATTTT.

This rearrangement joins TRBV6-1 to TRBJ2-1, with D possibly being TRBD1 (6 bases). The CDR3 is 15 amino acids. The V gene's germline CDR1 is MNHNS and CDR2 SASEGT. The V end was cut by 3 bases, the J end by 0 bases, with 9 bases between. The CDR3 nucleotides are TGTGCCAGCAGTGACGTACAGGGCTCCTACAATGAGCAGTTCTTC. Residues: CASSDVQGSYNEQFF.

The rearrangement uses TRBV27 and TRBJ1-1; D is perhaps TRBD1 (6 bases). Germline lookup yields CDR1 MNHEY and CDR2 SMNVEV (reference sequence). With 5 bases removed from V and 3 bases from J, the gap between germline ends came to 16 bases. The CDR3 extends over 15 amino acids. The CDR3 DNA reads as TGTGCCAGCAGTCCCCGGGGGGCTGGGGACACTGAAGCTTTCTTT. It codes for CASSPRGAGDTEAFF.

CDR3 nucleotide sequence: TGTGCCAGCAGCGTAGAGGCAGGCTCGGACTATGGCTACACCTTC. It specifies CASSVEAGSDYGYTF. The rearrangement uses TRBV9 and TRBJ1-2; D remains unclear. Germline V gives CDR1 SGDLS, CDR2 YYNGEE. V was trimmed by 0 bases and J by 3 bases, leaving 12 bases between them. This CDR3 is 15 amino acids long.

The gene calls are TRBV3-1 (or the pseudogene TRBV3-2) and TRBJ1-4, with TRBD1 matching 10 bases. V lost 3 bases to trimming and J lost 13 bases; unmatched junction nucleotides: 8. This CDR3 spans 14 amino acids. Germline-derived CDR1 and CDR2 are LGHDT and YNNKEL (reference sequence). The CDR3 DNA is TGTGCCAGCAGCCAGAACCAGGGACAGGGGAGACTGTTTTTT. Translating gives CASSQNQGQGRLFF.

This chain connects TRBV12-5 to TRBJ2-1; TRBD2 agrees at 10 bases. Germline V CDR1 and CDR2: LGHNT, FRNRAP. The ends lost 1 base at V and 5 bases at J; junction bases unmatched: 5. CDR3 length: 16 amino acids. The CDR3 spells CASGLGGLAPNNEQFF. Written as DNA, the CDR3 is TGTGCTAGTGGTTTGGGGGGACTAGCGCCTAACAATGAGCAGTTCTTC.

This clone was counted a single time. The J gene is TRBJ1-2, the V gene TRBV11-2; D not resolved. This CDR3 is 12 amino acids long. CDR1 and CDR2 (germline): SGHAT, FQNNGV. The ends were cut back, 4 bases at V and 4 bases at J, with 7 bases in the middle. CDR3 residues: CASSYGSYGYTF. In DNA form, the CDR3 reads TGTGCCAGCAGCTATGGGTCCTATGGCTACACCTTC.

This chain connects TRBV24-1 to TRBJ2-1; TRBD1 matches 7 bases. Looked up from germline, CDR1 is KGHDR and CDR2 is SFDVKD. The V segment lost 3 bases and the J segment 12 bases; nucleotides outside the gene matches: 4. The CDR3 contains 12 residues. In DNA, the CDR3 is TGTGCCACCAGTGATCCTCCAGGGGGGCAGTTCTTC. This codes for CATSDPPGGQFF.

The chain combines TRBV5-4 with TRBJ2-5; D remains ambiguous. Germline V CDR1 and CDR2: SGHNT, YYREEE (reference sequence). The CDR3 sequence is 12 residues long. The V gene lost 3 bases and the J gene lost 6 bases, with 9 bases spanning the gap. CDR3 sequence (DNA): TGTGCCAGCAGCTACGATGAGAAGACCCAGTACTTC. Translation gives CASSYDEKTQYF.

This clone came up a few times. The V and J genes are TRBV24-1 and TRBJ1-2; 9 bases fit TRBD1. Germline V gives CDR1 KGHDR, CDR2 SFDVKD. The CDR3 sequence is 15 residues long. The V and J ends lost 5 bases and 3 bases, in that order; junction bases with no gene match: 6. The CDR3 reads CATSVWDRDHYGYTF. In DNA form, the CDR3 reads TGTGCCACCAGTGTTTGGGACAGGGACCACTATGGCTACACCTTC.

This clone was observed a few times. The chain links TRBV5-8 to TRBJ1-1; 9 positions match TRBD1. There are 15 residues in the CDR3. Germline V gives CDR1 SGHTS, CDR2 YDEGEE. V shed 5 bases and J 11 bases; nucleotides not matched to a gene: 16. CDR3 residues: CASSRGQGRASLAFF. The CDR3 nucleotides read TGTGCCAGCAGTCGAGGACAGGGGCGGGCGAGCTTGGCTTTCTTT.

The chain is built from TRBV10-3 and TRBJ2-1; 9 bases match TRBD2. With V trimmed by 7 bases and J by 5 bases, 9 bases remained unmatched. The germline V gene has CDR1 ENHRY and CDR2 SYGVKD. The CDR3 is 15 amino acids. Here the CDR3 DNA reads TGTGCCATCACCCCAGCGGGGGGCTTGAACAATGAGCAGTTCTTC. Translating it yields CAITPAGGLNNEQFF.